A single sample gave rise to the 21 T cell receptor beta chains below, sequenced in a study of blood T cell repertoires in COVID-19. Sequenced by immunoSEQ multiplex PCR; TCRdb stores in-frame clones only, minus some. The sample contains around 200,000 clones, approximately 86% of which appear only once. Specimen: PBMCs or T cells enriched from blood (not recorded which). These receptors were taken from a woman aged 30 to 39 who had been exposed to COVID-19.

J is TRBJ1-2 and V is TRBV5-1, with D perhaps matching TRBD1 (5 bases). Trimming stripped 2 bases from V and 5 bases from J, with 16 bases between. The germline gives CDR1 SGHRS, CDR2 YFSETQ. This CDR3 has 15 residues. DNA of the CDR3: TGCGCCAGCAGCTTAGGGCAGGGAAATATTTATGGCTACACCTTC. This sequence encodes CASSLGQGNIYGYTF.

V gene TRBV5-1 combines with J gene TRBJ2-5; perhaps TRBD2 as D (6 bases). Germline CDR1 SGHRS, CDR2 YFSETQ. The CDR3 has 15 residues. The V end was cut by 1 base, the J end by 4 bases, with 14 bases between. CDR3 loop: CASSLWVGEVETQYF. The CDR3 DNA reads as TGCGCCAGCAGCTTGTGGGTCGGGGAGGTAGAGACCCAGTACTTC.

V is TRBV14 and J is TRBJ1-2, with TRBD1 matching over 11 bases. The V segment lost 4 bases and the J segment 5 bases; nucleotides outside the gene matches: 6. This CDR3 contains 15 residues. In germline, CDR1 is SGHDN, CDR2 FVKESK. This chain's CDR3 is CASSLPGTGGYGYTF. The CDR3 DNA sequence: TGTGCCAGCAGCCTCCCGGGGACAGGGGGGTATGGCTACACCTTC.

The rearrangement joins TRBV30 to TRBJ2-1; 8 nucleotides line up with TRBD2. V shed 3 bases, J shed 6 bases, and the junction held 7 bases outside the gene matches. Germline-derived CDR1 and CDR2 are GTSNPN and SVGIG (reference sequence). There are 14 residues in the CDR3. CDR3 region: CAWRPSGGFNEQFF. The CDR3 region has the DNA TGTGCCTGGAGACCCAGCGGGGGCTTCAATGAGCAGTTCTTC.

This chain connects TRBV5-1 to TRBJ2-3; weak D call: TRBD1 (6 bases). The CDR3 covers 15 residues. V lost 3 bases and J lost 1, with 12 bases in between. In germline, CDR1 is SGHRS, CDR2 YFSETQ. The CDR3 DNA is TGCGCCAGCAGCTCGATGGGGGCTCGCACAGATACGCAGTATTTT. Residues: CASSSMGARTDTQYF.

V and J are TRBV5-5 and TRBJ2-7; 11 bases fit TRBD1. Trimming at V came to 7 bases and at J to 6 bases, leaving 6 bases not matched to a gene. Germline V gene data show CDR1 as SGHKS and CDR2 as YYEKEE (reference sequence). This CDR3 is built from 13 residues. The CDR3 nucleotides are TGTGCCAGCTCCCGGACAGGGGGCGGCGAGCAGTACTTC. Residues: CASSRTGGGEQYF.

This chain connects TRBV5-1 to TRBJ2-3; D remains ambiguous. The V end was cut by 1 base, the J end by 0 bases, with 9 bases between. Germline-derived CDR1 and CDR2 are SGHRS and YFSETQ. CDR3 length: 15 amino acids. The CDR3 DNA reads as TGCGCCAGCAGCTTGAGCCTAACTAGCACAGATACGCAGTATTTT. Protein sequence: CASSLSLTSTDTQYF.

This chain joins TRBV6-5 and TRBJ1-2, with D perhaps TRBD1 (6 bases). Germline V gives CDR1 MNHEY, CDR2 SVGAGI. This CDR3 comprises 14 residues. V lost 2 bases to trimming and J lost 4 bases, with 11 bases between them. This chain's CDR3 is CASSYQDSRYGYTF. CDR3 in DNA: TGTGCCAGCAGTTACCAGGACAGCCGCTATGGCTACACCTTC.

The rearrangement joins TRBV4-1 to TRBJ2-7; 9 positions agree with TRBD2. Germline V gene data show CDR1 as MGHRA and CDR2 as YSYEKL. The ends lost 0 bases at V and 4 bases at J; junction bases unmatched: 7. The CDR3 loop spans 16 amino acids. CDR3 sequence reads: CASSQEFGTSRYEQYF. Here the CDR3 DNA reads TGCGCCAGCAGCCAAGAATTCGGGACTAGCAGATACGAGCAGTACTTC.

Written as DNA, the CDR3 is TGTGCCAGCAGGTACAGGGAAACGGGGAACACTGAAGCTTTCTTT. Translating it yields CASRYRETGNTEAFF. The chain links TRBV2 to TRBJ1-1, with a weak D call TRBD1 (6 bases). This CDR3 comprises 15 residues. From germline, CDR1 is SNHLY and CDR2 FYNNEI. The V end lost 6 bases, the J end lost 1 base, and 15 bases lay between the germline ends.

The J gene is TRBJ2-5, the V gene TRBV29-1, with TRBD1 matching 7 bases. This CDR3 is 14 amino acids long. J was trimmed by 5 bases and V by 6 bases; bases with no gene match: 12. Germline V gene sequence: CDR1 SQVTM, CDR2 ANQGSEA. The CDR3 DNA reads TGCAGCGTCTCCGGACAGAAACAGGGGGAGACCCAGTACTTC. Its translation is CSVSGQKQGETQYF. The full variable domain, in which reference TRBV29-1 and TRBJ2-5 provide the parts outside the CDR3, is SAVISQKPSRDICQRGTSLTIQCQVDSQVTMMFWYRQQPGQSLTLIATANQGSEATYESGFVIDKFPISRPNLTFSTLTVSNMSPEDSSIYLCSVSGQKQGETQYFGPGTRLLVL.

The V and J genes are TRBV30 and TRBJ1-5, with TRBD1 as a possible D gene (6 bases). Per germline, CDR1 GTSNPN and CDR2 SVGIG (reference sequence). V lost 2 bases to trimming and J lost 4 bases, with 15 bases between them. This CDR3 comprises 15 residues. CDR3 bases: TGTGCCTGGAGTCCTGACGGGACACCTAATCAGCCCCAGCATTTT. It specifies CAWSPDGTPNQPQHF.

The rearrangement links TRBV2 to TRBJ1-2; 7 nucleotides match TRBD1. Germline-derived CDR1 and CDR2 are SNHLY and FYNNEI. The junction had 4 bases not matched to a gene; V was cut back by 1 base and J by 2 bases. The CDR3 loop spans 15 amino acids. The CDR3 reads CASSEEGQMNYGYTF. The CDR3 DNA is TGTGCCAGCAGTGAAGAGGGACAGATGAACTATGGCTACACCTTC.

The rearrangement links TRBV15 to TRBJ2-3; no reliable D call. Germline V gene sequence: CDR1 LNHNV, CDR2 YYDKDF (reference sequence). This CDR3 contains 12 residues. V lost 0 bases to trimming and J lost 5 bases, with 3 bases between them. CDR3 in DNA: TGTGCCACCAGCAGAGACGTAGATACGCAGTATTTT. Translated, it gives CATSRDVDTQYF.

J is TRBJ2-1 and V is TRBV28, with D tentatively TRBD2 (6 bases). Germline V gives CDR1 MDHEN, CDR2 SYDVKM. Trimming pared 8 bases from V and 5 bases from J, leaving 13 bases between. The CDR3 is 13 amino acids. The CDR3 DNA is TGTGCCAGCGCGGGACCTGGGAACAATGAGCAGTTCTTC. It encodes CASAGPGNNEQFF.

This chain joins TRBV7-8 and TRBJ1-2; no reliable D call. This CDR3 spans 13 amino acids. Trimming stripped 1 base from V and 5 bases from J, with 8 bases between. The germline V gene encodes CDR1 SGHVS and CDR2 FQNEAQ. CDR3 sequence: CASSLGHAYGYTF. The CDR3 coding sequence is TGTGCCAGCAGCTTAGGACACGCTTATGGCTACACCTTC.

Only one count was recorded for this clone. This chain uses TRBV11-3 with TRBJ1-1; TRBD1 might be the D (6 bases). Germline V gives CDR1 SGHNT, CDR2 YENEEA. Trimming removed 0 bases from V and 0 bases from J, with 8 bases in between. The CDR3 spans 15 residues. The DNA for the CDR3 is TGTGCCAGCAGCTTAGAAGGGGGACTGAACACTGAAGCTTTCTTT. Its protein is CASSLEGGLNTEAFF.

This chain uses TRBV3-1 (or the pseudogene TRBV3-2) with TRBJ1-1; TRBD1 matches 7 bases. Looked up from germline, CDR1 is LGHDT and CDR2 is YNNKEL (reference sequence). J gave up 6 bases and V 6 bases, and 19 bases lay outside the gene matches. The CDR3 sequence is 17 residues long. CDR3 region: CASSPMMNRGIRAEAFF. CDR3 DNA: TGTGCCAGCAGTCCCATGATGAACAGGGGAATAAGAGCTGAAGCTTTCTTT.

V is TRBV9 and J is TRBJ2-2; perhaps TRBD1 as D (6 bases). CDR1 is SGDLS, CDR2 YYNGEE, per germline. The CDR3 has 16 amino acids. V lost 4 bases and J 1 base, leaving 14 bases between the germline ends. The CDR3 sequence: CASSTRTELNTGELFF. The CDR3 bases are TGTGCCAGCAGCACCCGGACAGAACTGAACACCGGGGAGCTGTTTTTT.

This chain joins TRBV28 and TRBJ1-6; 12 bases agree with TRBD1. This CDR3 has 17 residues. Losses at the gene ends were 5 bases for V and 7 bases for J; bases not matched to a gene: 9. Germline V CDR1 and CDR2: MDHEN, SYDVKM. The CDR3 DNA follows: TGTGCCAGCAGTACGACCGGGACAGGGGGCTGGAATTCACCCCTCCACTTT. Translating it yields CASSTTGTGGWNSPLHF.

The V and J genes are TRBV27 and TRBJ1-2; 7 bases line up with TRBD1. CDR1 and CDR2 from the germline V gene are MNHEY and SMNVEV (reference sequence). This CDR3 has 16 amino acids. The V gene end was trimmed by 5 bases and the J gene end by 0 bases; junction bases not matched to a gene: 9. CDR3 amino acids: CASSQTNRGTNYGYTF. CDR3 DNA: TGTGCCAGCAGTCAAACAAACAGGGGAACTAACTATGGCTACACCTTC.